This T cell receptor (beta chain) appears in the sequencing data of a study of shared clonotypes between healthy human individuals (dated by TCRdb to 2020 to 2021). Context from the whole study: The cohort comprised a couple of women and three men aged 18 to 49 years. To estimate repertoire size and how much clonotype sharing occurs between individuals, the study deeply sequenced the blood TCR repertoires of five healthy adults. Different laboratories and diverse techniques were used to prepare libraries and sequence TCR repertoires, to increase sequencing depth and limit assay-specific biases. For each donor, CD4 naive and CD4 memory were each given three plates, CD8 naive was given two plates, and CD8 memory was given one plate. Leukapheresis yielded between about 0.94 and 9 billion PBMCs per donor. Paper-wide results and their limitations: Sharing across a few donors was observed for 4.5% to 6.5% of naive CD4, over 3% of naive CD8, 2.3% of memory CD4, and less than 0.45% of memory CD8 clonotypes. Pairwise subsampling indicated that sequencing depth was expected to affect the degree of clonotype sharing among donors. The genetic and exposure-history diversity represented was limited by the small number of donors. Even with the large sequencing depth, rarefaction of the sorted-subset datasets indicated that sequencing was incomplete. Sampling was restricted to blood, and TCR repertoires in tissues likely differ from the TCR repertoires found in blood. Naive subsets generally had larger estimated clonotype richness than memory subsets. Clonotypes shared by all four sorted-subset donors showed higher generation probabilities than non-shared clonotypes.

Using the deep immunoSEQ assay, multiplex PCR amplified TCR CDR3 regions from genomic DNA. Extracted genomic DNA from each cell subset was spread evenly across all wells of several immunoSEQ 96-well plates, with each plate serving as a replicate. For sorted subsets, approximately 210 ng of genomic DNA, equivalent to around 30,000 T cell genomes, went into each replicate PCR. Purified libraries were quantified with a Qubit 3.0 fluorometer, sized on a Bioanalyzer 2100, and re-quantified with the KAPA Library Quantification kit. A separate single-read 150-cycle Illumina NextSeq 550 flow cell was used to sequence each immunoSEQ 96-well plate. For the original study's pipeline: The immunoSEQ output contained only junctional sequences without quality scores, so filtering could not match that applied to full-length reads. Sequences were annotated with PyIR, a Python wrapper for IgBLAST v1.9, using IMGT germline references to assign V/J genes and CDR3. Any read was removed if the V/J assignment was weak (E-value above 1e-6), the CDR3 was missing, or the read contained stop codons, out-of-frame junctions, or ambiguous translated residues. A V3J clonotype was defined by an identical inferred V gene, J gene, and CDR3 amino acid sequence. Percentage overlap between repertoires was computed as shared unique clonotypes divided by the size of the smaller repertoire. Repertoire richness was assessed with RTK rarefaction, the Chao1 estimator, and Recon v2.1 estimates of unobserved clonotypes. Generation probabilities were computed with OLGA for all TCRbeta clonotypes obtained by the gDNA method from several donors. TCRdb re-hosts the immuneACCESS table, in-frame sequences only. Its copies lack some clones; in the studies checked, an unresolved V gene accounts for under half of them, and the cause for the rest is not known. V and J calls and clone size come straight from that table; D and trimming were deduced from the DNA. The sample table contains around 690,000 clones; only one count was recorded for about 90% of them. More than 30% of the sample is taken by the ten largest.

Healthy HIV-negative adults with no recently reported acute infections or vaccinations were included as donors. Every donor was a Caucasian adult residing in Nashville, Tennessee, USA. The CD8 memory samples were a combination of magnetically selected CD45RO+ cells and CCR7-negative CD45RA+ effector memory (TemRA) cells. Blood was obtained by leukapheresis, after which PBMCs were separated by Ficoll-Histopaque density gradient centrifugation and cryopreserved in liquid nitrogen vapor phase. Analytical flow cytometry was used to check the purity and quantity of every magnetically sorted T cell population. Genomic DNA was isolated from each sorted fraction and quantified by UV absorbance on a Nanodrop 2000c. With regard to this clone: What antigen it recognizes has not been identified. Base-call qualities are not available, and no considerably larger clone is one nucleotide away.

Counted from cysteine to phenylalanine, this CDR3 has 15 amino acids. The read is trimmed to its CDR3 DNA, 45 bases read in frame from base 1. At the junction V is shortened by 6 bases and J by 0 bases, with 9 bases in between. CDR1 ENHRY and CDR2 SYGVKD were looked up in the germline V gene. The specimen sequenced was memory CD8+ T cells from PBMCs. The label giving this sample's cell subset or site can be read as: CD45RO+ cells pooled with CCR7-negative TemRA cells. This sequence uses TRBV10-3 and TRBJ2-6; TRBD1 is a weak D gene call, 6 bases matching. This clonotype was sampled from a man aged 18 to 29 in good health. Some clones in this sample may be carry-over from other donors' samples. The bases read TGTGCCATCAGCGGGACAATCTCTGGGGCCAACGTCCTGACTTTC. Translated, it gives CAISGTISGANVLTF.